This is a list of T cell receptor beta chains from one sample in a study of identical twins. TCRdb redid the calling of the 5' RACE reads with MiXCR, one entry per CDR3 protein. The repertoire holds around 690,000 distinct CDR3 sequences, with less than 25% as singletons. These data were likewise used in another study, on T cells expressing NK-cell markers.

The sample was PBMCs. The source of these receptors is a woman aged 18 to 35 in good health. CDR3s include the opening cysteine and the closing phenylalanine or tryptophan. D genes are given only for firm matches. Clone size is stated in some rows and not others, as once, few, many or a class when expanded.

TRBV3-1	.	TRBJ1-2	.	CASSPLFSTGLGGYTF	TGTGCCAGCAGCCCCCTTTTTTCTACAGGGCTGGGCGGCTACACCTTC
TRBV19	few	TRBJ2-6	.	CASSISSGANVLTF	TGTGCCAGTAGTATAAGCTCTGGGGCCAACGTCCTGACTTTC
TRBV20-1	.	TRBJ2-1	TRBD2	CSARVLGLAGEHSYNEQFF	TGCAGTGCTAGGGTATTGGGACTAGCGGGGGAACACTCCTACAATGAGCAGTTCTTC
TRBV10-3	.	TRBJ2-2	TRBD1	CAISTGGLRTGELFF	TGTGCCATCAGTACAGGGGGCCTGAGAACCGGGGAGCTGTTTTTT
TRBV20-1	.	TRBJ2-1	.	CSARGGALLLNEQFF	TGCAGTGCTAGAGGGGGAGCCCTACTTCTCAATGAGCAGTTCTTC
TRBV15	many	TRBJ2-1	.	CATSRDFVAAGDEQFF	TGTGCCACCAGCAGAGATTTTGTCGCCGCAGGGGATGAGCAGTTCTTC
TRBV6-1	.	TRBJ1-2	.	CASRLHRDDNYGYTF	TGTGCCAGCAGGCTACACCGGGACGATAACTATGGCTACACCTTC
TRBV5-6	many	TRBJ2-3	.	CASRMESWARGEDTQYF	TGTGCCAGCAGAATGGAGAGTTGGGCGAGGGGGGAAGATACGCAGTATTTT
TRBV29-1	few	TRBJ2-7	.	CSVGDYPPRGSYEQYF	TGCAGCGTTGGAGATTACCCCCCCAGGGGTTCGTACGAGCAGTACTTC
TRBV6-2/TRBV6-3	few	TRBJ2-7	TRBD2	CASSFLAGGSSYEQYF	TGTGCCAGCAGTTTTCTAGCGGGAGGATCATCCTACGAGCAGTACTTC
TRBV20-1	.	TRBJ2-5	TRBD2	CSARDFGTSQETQYF	TGCAGTGCTAGAGATTTCGGGACTAGCCAAGAGACCCAGTACTTC
TRBV12-3/TRBV12-4	.	TRBJ1-6	.	CASSNRGGRENLHF	TGTGCCAGCAGTAACCGTGGGGGACGGGAGAACCTCCACTTT
TRBV6-2/TRBV6-3	.	TRBJ2-7	.	CASSPPRGSSYEQYF	TGTGCCAGCAGTCCTCCTCGGGGAAGCTCCTACGAGCAGTACTTC
TRBV7-9	.	TRBJ2-7	.	CASSWDLSYEQYF	TGTGCCAGCAGTTGGGACCTCTCCTACGAGCAGTACTTC
TRBV9	few	TRBJ2-1	TRBD2	CASSQTSGRALEQFF	TGTGCCAGCAGCCAAACTAGCGGGAGAGCTCTTGAGCAGTTCTTC
TRBV20-1	.	TRBJ2-5	.	CSARDPLSGETQYF	TGCAGTGCTAGAGATCCCCTCAGCGGGGAGACCCAGTACTTC
TRBV24-1	.	TRBJ2-1	TRBD2	CATSDQGTSGVGEQFF	TGTGCCACCAGTGATCAAGGGACTAGCGGGGTGGGAGAGCAGTTCTTC
TRBV15	few	TRBJ2-5	TRBD2	CATSRVVGGGQYF	TGTGCCACCAGCAGAGTCGTTGGGGGGGGCCAGTACTTC
TRBV5-1	few	TRBJ2-4	TRBD2	CASSSAGTSGERNIQYF	TGCGCCAGCAGCTCCGCCGGGACTAGCGGGGAGAGGAACATTCAGTACTTC
TRBV7-2	.	TRBJ2-7	.	CASASAWKSYEQYF	TGTGCCAGCGCCTCCGCTTGGAAGTCCTACGAGCAGTACTTC
TRBV9	few	TRBJ2-2	TRBD2	CASSRPLAGGYYTGELFF	TGTGCCAGCAGCCGGCCTCTAGCGGGAGGCTACTACACCGGGGAGCTGTTTTTT
TRBV19	.	TRBJ2-1	TRBD2	CAHRSLNRERLAGGEQFF	TGTGCCCACCGAAGTTTAAACAGGGAAAGGCTAGCGGGGGGTGAGCAGTTCTTC
TRBV7-3	many	TRBJ2-7	.	CASSLIAGDYEQYF	TGTGCCAGCAGCTTAATAGCAGGGGACTACGAGCAGTACTTC
TRBV20-1	.	TRBJ2-7	TRBD2	CSARPALAGHYEQYF	TGCAGTGCTAGACCCGCTTTAGCGGGTCACTACGAGCAGTACTTC
TRBV7-2	.	TRBJ2-1	TRBD2	CASSITSGQGEQFF	TGTGCCAGCAGCATTACTAGCGGCCAAGGTGAGCAGTTCTTC
TRBV20-1	.	TRBJ2-7	TRBD2	CSAYRDYSYEQYF	TGCAGTGCTTACCGGGACTATTCCTACGAGCAGTACTTC
TRBV20-1	few	TRBJ2-1	.	CSARGHSGSYNEQFF	TGCAGTGCTAGGGGGCATAGCGGATCCTACAATGAGCAGTTCTTC
TRBV5-1	.	TRBJ2-5	TRBD1	CASSGTVGETQYF	TGCGCCAGCAGCGGGACAGTAGGAGAGACCCAGTACTTC
TRBV20-1	.	TRBJ2-7	.	CSAKTGNSYEQYF	TGCAGTGCTAAAACAGGGAACTCCTACGAGCAGTACTTC
TRBV3-1	few	TRBJ1-1	.	CASSQAGEAFF	TGTGCCAGCAGCCAAGCGGGTGAAGCTTTCTTT
TRBV15	few	TRBJ2-7	.	CATSTGISGEQYF	TGTGCCACCTCAACGGGCATTAGCGGCGAGCAGTACTTC